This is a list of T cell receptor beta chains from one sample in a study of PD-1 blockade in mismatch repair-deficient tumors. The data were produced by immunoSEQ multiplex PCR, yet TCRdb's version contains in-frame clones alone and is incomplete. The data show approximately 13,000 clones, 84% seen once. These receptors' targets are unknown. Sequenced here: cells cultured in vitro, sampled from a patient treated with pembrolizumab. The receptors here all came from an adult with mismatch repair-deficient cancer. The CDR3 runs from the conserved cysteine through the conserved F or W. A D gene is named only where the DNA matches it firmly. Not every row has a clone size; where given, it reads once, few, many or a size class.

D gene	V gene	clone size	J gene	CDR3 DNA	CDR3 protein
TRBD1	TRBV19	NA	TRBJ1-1	TGTGCCAGTACCGACAGGGAACGAAACACTGAAGCTTTCTTT	CASTDRERNTEAFF
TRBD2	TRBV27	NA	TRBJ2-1	TGTGCCAGCAGTTTTGTAGCGGGACCCGAAAAGTTCTTC	CASSFVAGPEKFF
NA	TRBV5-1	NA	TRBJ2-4	TGCGCCAGCAGCTTTGGCCAGGGGATTCAGTACTTC	CASSFGQGIQYF
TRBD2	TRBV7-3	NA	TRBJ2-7	TGTGCCAGCAGTTTAGCGGGAGTAGGCGAGCAGTACTTC	CASSLAGVGEQYF
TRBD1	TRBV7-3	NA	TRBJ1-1	TGTGCCAGCAGCTTAGGCACCGGGACAGGATCTACTGAAGCTTTCTTT	CASSLGTGTGSTEAFF
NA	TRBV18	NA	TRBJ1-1	TGTGCCAGCTCACCATCGGGGAGGGGTTGGAACACTGAAGCTTTCTTT	CASSPSGRGWNTEAFF
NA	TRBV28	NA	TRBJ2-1	TGTGCCAGCAGTTTATCGCGGTACAATGAGCAGTTCTTC	CASSLSRYNEQFF
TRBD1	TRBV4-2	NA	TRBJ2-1	TGTGCCAGCAGCTTATCCGGGACAGGGGGGGTCAATGAGCAGTTCTTC	CASSLSGTGGVNEQFF
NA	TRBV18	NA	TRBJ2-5	TGTGCCAGCTCACCAGAGGTTGTAGCGTCGGAGACCCAGTACTTC	CASSPEVVASETQYF
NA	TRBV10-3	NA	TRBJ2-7	TGTGCCATCAGTGATCGGTCAGGGTCATCGTACGAGCAGTACTTC	CAISDRSGSSYEQYF
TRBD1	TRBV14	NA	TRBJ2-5	TGTGCCAGCAGCCAGTTGACAGGGGACACAGAGACCCAGTACTTC	CASSQLTGDTETQYF
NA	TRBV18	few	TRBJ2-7	TGTGCCAGCTCACCCGTTGGGGGAGGTTACGAGCAGTACTTC	CASSPVGGGYEQYF
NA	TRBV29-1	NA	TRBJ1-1	TGCAGCGTTGCTAGGGGGGAGACTGAAGCTTTCTTT	CSVARGETEAFF
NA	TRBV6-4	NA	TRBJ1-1	TGTGCCAGCAGGTGGGGCACTGAAGCTTTCTTT	CASRWGTEAFF
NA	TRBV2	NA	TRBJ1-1	TGTGCCAGCAGTCAGGGGCCGGTCATGAACACTGAAGCTTTCTTT	CASSQGPVMNTEAFF
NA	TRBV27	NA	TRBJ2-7	TGTGCCAGCGGGCCACTGTTCAACGAGCAGTACTTC	CASGPLFNEQYF
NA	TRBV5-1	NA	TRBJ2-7	TGCGCCAGCAGCTTCGGGACGCAATTGCCGTCCTACGAGCAGTACTTC	CASSFGTQLPSYEQYF
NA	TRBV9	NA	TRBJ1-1	TGTGCCAGCAGCGTGGGCAGGGGATCGGCTTTCTTT	CASSVGRGSAFF
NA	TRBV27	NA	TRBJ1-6	TGTGCCAGCAGTTTATTCTTCGGCCAACGGAATTCACCCCTCCACTTT	CASSLFFGQRNSPLHF
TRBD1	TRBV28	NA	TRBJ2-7	TGTGCCAGCGGGACAGGGGGGCAGAGGTACGAGCAGTACTTC	CASGTGGQRYEQYF
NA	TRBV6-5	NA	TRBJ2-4	TGTGCCAGCAGTTACAAGGGAGACATTCAGTACTTC	CASSYKGDIQYF
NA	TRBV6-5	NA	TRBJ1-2	TGTGCCAGCAGTGCCGGGCCCAACTATGGCTACACCTTC	CASSAGPNYGYTF
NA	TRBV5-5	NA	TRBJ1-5	TGTGCCAGCAGCTTCCAAGCAGGGTCGGGTAATCAGCCCCAGCATTTT	CASSFQAGSGNQPQHF
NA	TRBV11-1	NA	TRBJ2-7	TGTGCCAGCAGCTCCCAGGGGAGCCCTCAAGCCGAGCAGTACTTC	CASSSQGSPQAEQYF
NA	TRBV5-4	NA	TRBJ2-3	TGTGCCAGCAGCTTGACTCGGAGCACAGATACGCAGTATTTT	CASSLTRSTDTQYF
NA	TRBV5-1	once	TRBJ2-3	TGCGCCAGCAGCAGGGGACACCGAGATACGCAGTATTTT	CASSRGHRDTQYF
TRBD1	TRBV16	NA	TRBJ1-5	TGTGCCAGCAGCCACCAGGGACAGGGGTATCAGCCCCAGCATTTT	CASSHQGQGYQPQHF
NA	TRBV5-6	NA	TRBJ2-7	TGCGCCAGCAGCCCAGGCCTGGCGAACACCTACGAGCAGTACTTC	CASSPGLANTYEQYF
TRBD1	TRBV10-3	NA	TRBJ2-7	TGTGCCATCAGTGATTTCGACAGGGGGCACCCCTACGAGCAGTACTTC	CAISDFDRGHPYEQYF
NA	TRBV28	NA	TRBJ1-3	TGTGCCAGCAGTTTATGGCAGGACCGCTTGGGGAACACCATATATTTT	CASSLWQDRLGNTIYF
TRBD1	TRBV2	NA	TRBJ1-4	TGTGCCAGCAGGGGACAGGGCCAAACAACTAATGAAAAACTGTTTTTT	CASRGQGQTTNEKLFF